A selection of T cell receptor beta chains follows, all from one sample in a study of blood T cell repertoires in COVID-19. The protocol was immunoSEQ multiplex PCR, while the TCRdb copy is restricted to in-frame clones and leaves out a portion. This sample yields about 170,000 clones, of which more than 80% are seen a single time; approximately 12% belongs to the top ten. The sequenced material came from PBMCs or T cells enriched from blood (not recorded which). Source of these receptors: a man aged 45-65 years who had recovered from COVID-19. CDR3s include the opening cysteine and the closing phenylalanine or tryptophan. D genes are given only for firm matches. Some rows mark clone size as missing; the rest say once, few, many or name a class of expanded clone.

abundance: .
d_gene: .
j_gene: TRBJ1-2
len: 16
v_gene: TRBV4-3
CDR3nt: TGCGCCAGCAGCCAAGATCGGGGGGCTAGTAACTATGGCTACACCTTC
CDR3aa: CASSQDRGASNYGYTF

abundance: .
d_gene: TRBD1
j_gene: TRBJ1-5
len: 13
v_gene: TRBV2
CDR3nt: TGTGCCAGCCAGGGGGGCAACAATCAGCCCCAGCATTTT
CDR3aa: CASQGGNNQPQHF

abundance: .
d_gene: TRBD1
j_gene: TRBJ2-7
len: 15
v_gene: TRBV4-1
CDR3nt: TGCGCCAGCAGCCAAGCCCCGGGACAGATAAGCGAGCAGTACTTC
CDR3aa: CASSQAPGQISEQYF

abundance: .
d_gene: .
j_gene: TRBJ1-1
len: 13
v_gene: TRBV29-1
CDR3nt: TGCAGCGTTGAAGATCAGGGGAACACTGAAGCTTTCTTT
CDR3aa: CSVEDQGNTEAFF

abundance: .
d_gene: .
j_gene: TRBJ1-1
len: 13
v_gene: TRBV6-5
CDR3nt: TGTGCCAGCTACACAGGAATGAACACTGAAGCTTTCTTT
CDR3aa: CASYTGMNTEAFF

abundance: .
d_gene: .
j_gene: TRBJ1-1
len: 12
v_gene: TRBV11-2
CDR3nt: TGTGCCAGCAGCTTAGTTACAGGGGAAGCTTTCTTT
CDR3aa: CASSLVTGEAFF

abundance: .
d_gene: .
j_gene: TRBJ2-1
len: 13
v_gene: TRBV18
CDR3nt: TGTGCCAGCTCCCGCCTACAGGACCTACCGTTTTTCTTC
CDR3aa: CASSRLQDLPFFF

abundance: .
d_gene: .
j_gene: TRBJ1-5
len: 15
v_gene: TRBV19
CDR3nt: TGTGCCAGTAGCGTGGGAGGTCAGTTCAATCAGCCCCAGCATTTT
CDR3aa: CASSVGGQFNQPQHF

abundance: .
d_gene: TRBD1
j_gene: TRBJ1-6
len: 14
v_gene: TRBV2
CDR3nt: TGTGCCAGCAGGCCGGGACAGGGGAATTCACCCCTCCACTTT
CDR3aa: CASRPGQGNSPLHF

abundance: .
d_gene: TRBD1
j_gene: TRBJ2-3
len: 16
v_gene: TRBV7-2
CDR3nt: TGTGCCAGCAGCTTACAGGGGGCTCGCACGGCAGATACGCAGTATTTT
CDR3aa: CASSLQGARTADTQYF

abundance: .
d_gene: TRBD1
j_gene: TRBJ2-5
len: 13
v_gene: TRBV6-5
CDR3nt: TGTGCCAGCTCCGGACAGGCCCAAGGGACCCAGTACTTC
CDR3aa: CASSGQAQGTQYF

abundance: .
d_gene: TRBD1
j_gene: TRBJ2-7
len: 15
v_gene: TRBV28
CDR3nt: TGTGCCAGCAGTTACGTAACCGACAGGGGGTACGAGCAGTACTTC
CDR3aa: CASSYVTDRGYEQYF

abundance: .
d_gene: .
j_gene: TRBJ1-5
len: 15
v_gene: TRBV24-1
CDR3nt: TGTGCCACCAGTGGAGGTCCGCATAGCAATCAGCCCCAGCATTTT
CDR3aa: CATSGGPHSNQPQHF

abundance: .
d_gene: TRBD1
j_gene: TRBJ2-6
len: 16
v_gene: TRBV18
CDR3nt: TGTGCCAGCTCACCGACAGGGTCTTCTGGGGCCAACGTCCTGACTTTC
CDR3aa: CASSPTGSSGANVLTF

abundance: .
d_gene: .
j_gene: TRBJ1-4
len: 14
v_gene: TRBV2
CDR3nt: TGTGCCAGCAGTGCGGGGACAACTAATGAAAAACTGTTTTTT
CDR3aa: CASSAGTTNEKLFF

abundance: .
d_gene: .
j_gene: TRBJ1-1
len: 13
v_gene: TRBV7-3
CDR3nt: TGTGCCAGCAGCTTTACAGGGTCGGCTGAAGCTTTCTTT
CDR3aa: CASSFTGSAEAFF

abundance: .
d_gene: TRBD1
j_gene: TRBJ2-6
len: 17
v_gene: TRBV7-3
CDR3nt: TGTGCCAGCGCAAGAGGACAGGGGATCTCTGGGGCCAACGTCCTGACTTTC
CDR3aa: CASARGQGISGANVLTF

abundance: .
d_gene: .
j_gene: TRBJ1-2
len: 15
v_gene: TRBV7-2
CDR3nt: TGTGCCAGCAGCTTGCAGGGTATAGCTAACTATGGCTACACCTTC
CDR3aa: CASSLQGIANYGYTF

abundance: .
d_gene: TRBD1
j_gene: TRBJ1-2
len: 15
v_gene: TRBV6-6
CDR3nt: TGTGCCAGCAGTTACCGACAGGGAGTTACCTATGGCTACACCTTC
CDR3aa: CASSYRQGVTYGYTF

abundance: many
d_gene: .
j_gene: TRBJ1-5
len: 15
v_gene: TRBV2
CDR3nt: TGTGCCAGCTCCAAACTCCAGGGGATGAATCAGCCCCAGCATTTT
CDR3aa: CASSKLQGMNQPQHF

abundance: .
d_gene: .
j_gene: TRBJ2-3
len: 15
v_gene: TRBV2
CDR3nt: TGTGCCAGAGGAGACAGGCTCACATTAACAGATACGCAGTATTTT
CDR3aa: CARGDRLTLTDTQYF

abundance: .
d_gene: TRBD2
j_gene: TRBJ2-2
len: 17
v_gene: TRBV4-2
CDR3nt: TGTGCCAGCAGCCAAGGAAGCGAGCGGGGGGGCACCGGGGAGCTGTTTTTT
CDR3aa: CASSQGSERGGTGELFF

abundance: once
d_gene: .
j_gene: TRBJ1-3
len: 15
v_gene: TRBV4-2
CDR3nt: TGTGCCAGCAGCCAAGCAGAGGGGGCTGGAAACACCATATATTTT
CDR3aa: CASSQAEGAGNTIYF

abundance: .
d_gene: .
j_gene: TRBJ1-1
len: 13
v_gene: TRBV6-5
CDR3nt: TGTGCCAGCAGTTACCCCATGAACACTGAAGCTTTCTTT
CDR3aa: CASSYPMNTEAFF

abundance: .
d_gene: .
j_gene: TRBJ1-5
len: 15
v_gene: TRBV4-3
CDR3nt: TGCGCCAGCAGCCAAGATCGGAGGGCGAATCAGCCCCAGCATTTT
CDR3aa: CASSQDRRANQPQHF

abundance: .
d_gene: .
j_gene: TRBJ2-1
len: 17
v_gene: TRBV5-1
CDR3nt: TGCGCCAGCAGCTGGGGGTTCGGGGCCAGGGGCTACAATGAGCAGTTCTTC
CDR3aa: CASSWGFGARGYNEQFF

abundance: .
d_gene: .
j_gene: TRBJ2-7
len: 15
v_gene: TRBV28
CDR3nt: TGTGCCAGCAGTTTATTAGGCGGGGATCTCTACGAGCAGTACTTC
CDR3aa: CASSLLGGDLYEQYF

abundance: .
d_gene: .
j_gene: TRBJ1-4
len: 14
v_gene: TRBV4-3
CDR3nt: TGCGCCAGCAGCCAGGGGCAGTGGAATGAAAAACTGTTTTTT
CDR3aa: CASSQGQWNEKLFF

abundance: .
d_gene: TRBD2
j_gene: TRBJ2-7
len: 15
v_gene: TRBV27
CDR3nt: TGTGCCAGCTTCACTAGCGGGGGTGGCTCCTACGAGCAGTACTTC
CDR3aa: CASFTSGGGSYEQYF

abundance: .
d_gene: TRBD1
j_gene: TRBJ2-7
len: 15
v_gene: TRBV5-4
CDR3nt: TGTGCCAGCAGCCTACCCGGGACAGGGCTCTACGAGCAGTACTTC
CDR3aa: CASSLPGTGLYEQYF

abundance: .
d_gene: .
j_gene: TRBJ2-7
len: 13
v_gene: TRBV11-2
CDR3nt: TGTGCCAGCAGCTTAGGCGAGGCCTACGAGCAGTACTTC
CDR3aa: CASSLGEAYEQYF

abundance: .
d_gene: .
j_gene: TRBJ1-1
len: 13
v_gene: TRBV6-6
CDR3nt: TGTGCCAGCTCTACTAGTCCCGGGCCTGAAGCTTTCTTT
CDR3aa: CASSTSPGPEAFF

abundance: .
d_gene: TRBD1
j_gene: TRBJ1-2
len: 15
v_gene: TRBV3-1/TRBV3-2
CDR3nt: TGTGCCAGCAGCCTCGATGGACAGGGACTCTATGGCTACACCTTC
CDR3aa: CASSLDGQGLYGYTF

abundance: .
d_gene: TRBD1
j_gene: TRBJ2-3
len: 15
v_gene: TRBV29-1
CDR3nt: TGCAGCGTTCCCCCCGATACAGGGGTCAAGGATACGCAGTATTTT
CDR3aa: CSVPPDTGVKDTQYF

abundance: .
d_gene: .
j_gene: TRBJ2-7
len: 16
v_gene: TRBV6-2/TRBV6-3
CDR3nt: TGTGCCAGCAGTTACTCGACTAGGACAGGAGACTACGAGCAGTACTTC
CDR3aa: CASSYSTRTGDYEQYF

abundance: .
d_gene: TRBD1
j_gene: TRBJ1-6
len: 18
v_gene: TRBV7-2
CDR3nt: TGTGCCAGCAGCCCTCGGACAGGGAAGGCCCCATTGCTGTCACCCCTCCACTTT
CDR3aa: CASSPRTGKAPLLSPLHF

abundance: .
d_gene: .
j_gene: TRBJ2-7
len: 15
v_gene: TRBV5-1
CDR3nt: TGCGCCAGCAGGCCTGATATCCAGGGTGGCAACGAGCAGTACTTC
CDR3aa: CASRPDIQGGNEQYF

abundance: .
d_gene: .
j_gene: TRBJ1-3
len: 17
v_gene: TRBV18
CDR3nt: TGTGCCAGCTCACCATCAACGACAACGAGCTCTGGAAACACCATATATTTT
CDR3aa: CASSPSTTTSSGNTIYF

abundance: .
d_gene: .
j_gene: TRBJ1-5
len: 15
v_gene: TRBV2
CDR3nt: TGTGCCAGCAGTGCTACAGGGATGGGCAATCAGCCCCAGCATTTT
CDR3aa: CASSATGMGNQPQHF

abundance: .
d_gene: .
j_gene: TRBJ2-7
len: 16
v_gene: TRBV21-1
CDR3nt: TGTGCCAGCAGCAAGGGGGCCGGAGTTAACTCCTACGAGCAGTACTTC
CDR3aa: CASSKGAGVNSYEQYF

abundance: .
d_gene: .
j_gene: TRBJ2-3
len: 14
v_gene: TRBV24-1
CDR3nt: TGTGCCACCAGCGGGAGTACTAGCACAGATACGCAGTATTTT
CDR3aa: CATSGSTSTDTQYF